Listed here are 17 T cell receptor beta chains from one sample, sequenced in a study of blood T cells in healthy people across ages. A sample-barcoded 5' primer and a J-beta primer mix were used in a second PCR of roughly 6 to 11 cycles. TCRdb itself ran the 5' RACE reads through MiXCR, one entry per CDR3 protein. The table includes some 1.5 million distinct CDR3 sequences, approximately 43% detected once. The material sequenced was blood. The receptors shown here come from a woman under 30 in good health.

The chain has TRBV25-1 and TRBJ2-7; no clear D. V shed 4 bases and J shed 7 bases, with 11 bases lying between them. This CDR3 comprises 12 residues. From germline, CDR1 is MGHDK and CDR2 SYGVNS. This CDR3 is CASSANLEEQYF. The CDR3 region has the DNA TGTGCCAGCAGTGCCAACCTAGAGGAGCAGTACTTC.

This clonotype was counted only a few times. The chain has TRBV4-1 and TRBJ2-3; D is undetermined. This CDR3 is built from 14 residues. The germline gives CDR1 MGHRA, CDR2 YSYEKL. Trimming stripped 1 base from V and 1 base from J, with 6 bases between. The CDR3 DNA sequence: TGCGCCAGCAGCCAAGTAAGTGGCACAGATACGCAGTATTTT. As protein: CASSQVSGTDTQYF.

The rearrangement uses TRBV27 and TRBJ2-4; D unresolved. The J call is uncertain, as TRBJ2-7 better fits the DNA end. This CDR3 is built from 18 residues. Per the germline V gene, CDR1 is MNHEY and CDR2 is SMNVEV (reference sequence). The CDR3 region has the DNA TGTGCCAGCAGTACTACTGGCGACCCGGACCCTGCCACCTACGAGCAGTACTTC. This codes for CASSTTGDPDPATYEQYF.

About this clonotype: An end of the junction does not agree with germline; a read error may underlie this. CDR3 coding DNA: TGCACCAGCAGCTTGGCCGTAACTGCCCGTGGAAACACCATATATTTT. Amino acid sequence: CTSSLAVTARGNTIYF. The chain employs TRBV5-1 and TRBJ1-3; D is undetermined. Germline lookup yields CDR1 SGHRS and CDR2 YFSETQ. CDR3 size: 16 residues.

This clonotype turned up a few times. The rearrangement joins TRBV20-1 to TRBJ1-2, with a weak D call TRBD1 (6 bases). The ends were cut back, 5 bases at V and 9 bases at J, with 16 bases in the middle. The CDR3 is made up of 12 amino acids. Germline assignment: CDR1 DFQATT and CDR2 SNEGSKA (reference sequence). In nucleotides, the CDR3 is TGCAGTGCTCCCGACAGGACGGGACGCTACACCTTC. Amino acids: CSAPDRTGRYTF.

The gene calls are TRBV2 and TRBJ2-5; 9 nucleotides align to TRBD1. The J call may be incorrect, as the DNA end agrees better with TRBJ2-7. From germline, CDR1 is SNHLY and CDR2 FYNNEI. CDR3 length equals 15 residues. CDR3 in amino acids: CASLWLRTGDYEQYF. CDR3 nucleotides: TGTGCCAGCCTCTGGCTCAGGACAGGGGACTACGAGCAGTACTTC.

This clonotype came up a few times. The germline gene is not matched at one end of the junction; a read error may be the cause. This chain connects TRBV24-1 to TRBJ1-5; D is ambiguous. The CDR3 loop spans 15 amino acids. Germline V lookup: CDR1 KGHDR, CDR2 SFDVKD. As DNA, the CDR3 is TGTGCCACCGGTGATTCGGGGATGGGAGACCAGCCCCAGCATTTT. Translated: CATGDSGMGDQPQHF.

The gene calls are TRBV27 and TRBJ2-3, with D possibly TRBD2 on 6 matching bases. There are 13 residues in the CDR3. Germline values: CDR1 MNHEY, CDR2 SMNVEV (reference sequence). The germline V and J ends were trimmed by 5 bases and 4 bases, with 10 bases remaining between them. The CDR3, as DNA: TGTGCCAGCAGTAACCCGGGAGCAGATACGCAGTATTTT. Translated: CASSNPGADTQYF.

The J gene is TRBJ2-1, the V gene TRBV27; D possibly corresponds to TRBD2 (5 bases). CDR1 and CDR2 from the germline V gene are MNHEY and SMNVEV (reference sequence). This CDR3 spans 13 amino acids. V was shortened by 6 bases and J by 6 bases, with 12 bases between the two germline ends. The CDR3 sequence: CASRVGGSNEQFF. The CDR3 nucleotides are TGTGCCAGCAGAGTCGGCGGGTCCAATGAGCAGTTCTTC.

This clonotype appeared a few times. V is TRBV7-2 and J is TRBJ1-5; 7 bases agree with TRBD1. Trimming cost V 1 base and J 3 bases; bases outside gene matches: 6. Germline CDR1 reads SGHTA; CDR2 reads FQGNSA. The CDR3 is made up of 16 amino acids. The CDR3 is CASSLGGQSNNQPQHF. The DNA for the CDR3 is TGTGCCAGCAGCTTAGGGGGACAGTCTAACAATCAGCCCCAGCATTTT.

The chain couples TRBV5-1 to TRBJ2-1, with a weak D call TRBD2 (7 bases). The CDR3 runs 17 residues. The germline V gene has CDR1 SGHRS and CDR2 YFSETQ. V was shortened by 2 bases and J by 1 base, with 16 bases between the two germline ends. The CDR3 here is CASSFRGGASSYNEQFF. The CDR3 bases are TGCGCCAGCAGCTTCCGAGGGGGGGCTTCGTCCTACAATGAGCAGTTCTTC.

This chain links TRBV7-8 with TRBJ1-4; D not certain. The CDR3 has 13 amino acids. The V gene's germline CDR1 is SGHVS and CDR2 FQNEAQ. V lost 0 bases to trimming and J lost 7 bases, with 6 bases between them. CDR3 bases: TGTGCCAGCAGCTTAGCGGCGACTGAAAAACTGTTTTTT. Translating gives CASSLAATEKLFF. Full variable domain (missing parts from reference TRBV7-8 and TRBJ1-4): GAGVSQSPRYKVAKRGQDVALRCDPISGHVSLFWYQQALGQGPEFLTYFQNEAQLDKSGLPSDRFFAERPEGSVSTLKIQRTQQEDSAVYLCASSLAATEKLFFGSGTQLSVL.

The chain uses TRBV18 and TRBJ2-7; TRBD1 matches 8 bases. CDR3 size: 15 residues. The V gene end was trimmed by 6 bases and the J gene end by 0 bases; junction bases not matched to a gene: 7. Germline CDR1 reads KGHSH; CDR2 reads LQKENI. This chain's CDR3 is CASSQGQDLSYEQYF. In DNA form, the CDR3 reads TGTGCCAGCTCGCAGGGACAGGACCTCTCCTACGAGCAGTACTTC.

The V and J genes are TRBV27 and TRBJ1-2; 7 bases align to TRBD1. In germline, CDR1 is MNHEY, CDR2 SMNVEV (reference sequence). With V trimmed by 6 bases and J by 1 base, 5 bases remained unmatched. This CDR3 region has 14 residues. In DNA form, the CDR3 reads TGTGCCAGCAGGTTGACAGGGTTTAACTATGGCTACACCTTC. Residues: CASRLTGFNYGYTF.

This chain joins TRBV10-3 and TRBJ2-1; TRBD2 might be the D (5 bases). The CDR3 runs to 12 residues. V lost 2 bases and J lost 6, with 5 bases in between. The V gene's germline CDR1 is ENHRY and CDR2 SYGVKD. CDR3 amino acids: CAISEGGNEQFF. CDR3 nucleotides: TGTGCCATCAGTGAGGGAGGCAATGAGCAGTTCTTC.

There are a few counts of this clonotype. The chain joins TRBV5-1 to TRBJ2-7, with D possibly TRBD1 on 5 matching bases. The germline CDR1 and CDR2 sequences are SGHRS and YFSETQ. V lost 2 bases and J lost 5, with 14 bases in between. There are 14 residues in the CDR3. In DNA, the CDR3 is TGCGCCAGCAGCTTTGACAGTGCTGCGGACGAGCAGTACTTC. Its translation is CASSFDSAADEQYF.

This chain joins TRBV5-5 and TRBJ2-5; 7 bases match TRBD2. In germline, CDR1 is SGHKS, CDR2 YYEKEE (reference sequence). The CDR3 covers 13 residues. V gave up 1 base and J gave up 7 bases; unmatched junction bases: 4. The chain's CDR3 is CASSLSGGGTQYF. The CDR3 DNA is TGTGCCAGCAGCTTGTCGGGGGGAGGGACCCAGTACTTC.